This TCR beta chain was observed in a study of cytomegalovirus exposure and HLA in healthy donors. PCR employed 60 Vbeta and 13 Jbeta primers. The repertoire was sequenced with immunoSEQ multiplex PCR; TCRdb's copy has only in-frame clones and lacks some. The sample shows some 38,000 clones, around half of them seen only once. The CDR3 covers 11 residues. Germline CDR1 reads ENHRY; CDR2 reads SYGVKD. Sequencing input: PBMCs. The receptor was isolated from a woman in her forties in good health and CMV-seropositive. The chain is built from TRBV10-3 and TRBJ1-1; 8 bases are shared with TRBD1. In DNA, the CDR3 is TGTGCAGGAACAGGGGGCACTGAAGCTTTCTTT. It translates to CAGTGGTEAFF.